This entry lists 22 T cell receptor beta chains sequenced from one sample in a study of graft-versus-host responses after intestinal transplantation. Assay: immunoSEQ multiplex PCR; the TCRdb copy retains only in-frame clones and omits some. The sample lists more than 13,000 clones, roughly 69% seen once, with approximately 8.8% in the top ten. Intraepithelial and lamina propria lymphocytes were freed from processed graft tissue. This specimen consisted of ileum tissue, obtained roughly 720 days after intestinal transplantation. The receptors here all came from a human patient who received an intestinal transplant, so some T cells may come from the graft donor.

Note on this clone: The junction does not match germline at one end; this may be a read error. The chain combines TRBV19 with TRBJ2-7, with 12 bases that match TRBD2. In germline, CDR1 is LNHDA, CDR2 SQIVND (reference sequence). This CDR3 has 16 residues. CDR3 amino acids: CASSRLAGAYSHEQYF. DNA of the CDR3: TGTGCCAGTTCGAGACTAGCGGGGGCCTACTCCCACGAGCAGTACTTC.

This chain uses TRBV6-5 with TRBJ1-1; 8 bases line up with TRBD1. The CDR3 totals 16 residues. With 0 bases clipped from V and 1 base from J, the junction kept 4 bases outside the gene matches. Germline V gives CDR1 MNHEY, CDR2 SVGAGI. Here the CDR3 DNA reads TGTGCCAGCAGTTACTCATTTGGGACAGGGAACACTGAAGCTTTCTTT. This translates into CASSYSFGTGNTEAFF.

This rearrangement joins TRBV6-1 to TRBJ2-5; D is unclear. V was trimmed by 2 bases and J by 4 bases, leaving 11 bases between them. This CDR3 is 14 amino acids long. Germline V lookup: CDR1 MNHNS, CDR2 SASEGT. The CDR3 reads CASSELTLGETQYF. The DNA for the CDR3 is TGTGCCAGCAGTGAATTGACATTAGGAGAGACCCAGTACTTC.

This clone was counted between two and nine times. The CDR3 DNA reads TGTGCCAGCAGTGATCAACCGGGACTAGCGGGGGGTGGAGAGCAGTTCTTC. This encodes CASSDQPGLAGGGEQFF. The chain uses TRBV6-4 and TRBJ2-1; 15 positions match TRBD2. Germline CDR1 and CDR2: MRHNA and SNTAGT. CDR3 length: 17 amino acids. The junction had 10 bases not matched to a gene; V was cut back by 3 bases and J by 10 bases.

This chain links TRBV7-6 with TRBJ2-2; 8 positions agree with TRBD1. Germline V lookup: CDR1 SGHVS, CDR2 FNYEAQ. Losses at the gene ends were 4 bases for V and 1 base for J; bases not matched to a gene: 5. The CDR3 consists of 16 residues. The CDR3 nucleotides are TGTGCCAGCAGCTCCGGACAGGGCGGGAACACCGGGGAGCTGTTTTTT. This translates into CASSSGQGGNTGELFF. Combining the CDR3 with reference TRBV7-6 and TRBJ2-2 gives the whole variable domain GAGVSQSPRYKVTKRGQDVALRCDPISGHVSLYWYRQALGQGPEFLTYFNYEAQQDKSGLPNDRFSAERPEGSISTLTIQRTEQRDSAMYRCASSSGQGGNTGELFFGEGSRLTVL.

The CDR3 DNA reads as TGCAGCGCCGCGGGACAGGGGGCCGACACTGAAGCTTTCTTT. It specifies CSAAGQGADTEAFF. The chain uses TRBV29-1 and TRBJ1-1, with TRBD1 matching over 12 bases. The CDR3 totals 14 residues. V gave up 7 bases and J gave up 3 bases; unmatched junction bases: 6. Germline V lookup: CDR1 SQVTM, CDR2 ANQGSEA.

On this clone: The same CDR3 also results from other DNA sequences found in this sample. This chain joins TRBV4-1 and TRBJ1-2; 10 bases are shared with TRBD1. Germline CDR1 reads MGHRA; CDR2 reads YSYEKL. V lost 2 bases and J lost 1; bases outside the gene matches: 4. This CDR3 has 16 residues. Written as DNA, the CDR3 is TGCGCCAGCAGCCAACCCAGGACAGGGGGTAACTATGGCTACACCTTC. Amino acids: CASSQPRTGGNYGYTF.

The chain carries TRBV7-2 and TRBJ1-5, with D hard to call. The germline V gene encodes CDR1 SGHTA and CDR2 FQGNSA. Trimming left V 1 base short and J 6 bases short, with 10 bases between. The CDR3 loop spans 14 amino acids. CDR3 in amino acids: CASSLEMGSQPQHF. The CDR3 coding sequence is TGTGCCAGCAGCTTAGAAATGGGGAGTCAGCCCCAGCATTTT.

CDR3 nucleotide sequence: TGTGCCAGCAGCTATCCCCATGACAACGAGGGGGCTTTTGGGAACACTGAAGCTTTCTTT. Its protein product is CASSYPHDNEGAFGNTEAFF. The chain links TRBV13 to TRBJ1-1; 7 positions agree with TRBD1. Germline loops: CDR1 PRHDT, CDR2 FYEKMQ (reference sequence). The CDR3 totals 20 residues. Trimming cost V 4 bases and J 1 base; bases outside gene matches: 21.

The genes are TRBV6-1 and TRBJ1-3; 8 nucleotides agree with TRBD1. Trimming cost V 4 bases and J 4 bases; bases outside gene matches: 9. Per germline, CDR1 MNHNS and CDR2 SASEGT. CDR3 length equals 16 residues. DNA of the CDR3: TGTGCCAGCAGTGTTGGACAGGGAGGGTCGGGAAACACCATATATTTT. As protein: CASSVGQGGSGNTIYF.

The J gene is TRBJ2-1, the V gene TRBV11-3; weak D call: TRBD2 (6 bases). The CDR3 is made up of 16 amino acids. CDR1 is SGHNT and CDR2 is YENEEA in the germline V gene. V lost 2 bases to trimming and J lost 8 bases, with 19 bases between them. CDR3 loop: CASSLRSGGARDEQFF. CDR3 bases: TGTGCCAGCAGCTTAAGGTCTGGCGGGGCGAGGGATGAGCAGTTCTTC.

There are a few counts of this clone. CDR3 region: CASSPEGNYGYTF. Written as DNA, the CDR3 is TGTGCCAGCAGCCCTGAGGGAAACTATGGCTACACCTTC. This chain uses TRBV9 with TRBJ1-2; D unresolved. Germline assignment: CDR1 SGDLS and CDR2 YYNGEE. V shed 4 bases and J shed 2 bases, with 9 bases lying between them. This CDR3 has 13 residues.

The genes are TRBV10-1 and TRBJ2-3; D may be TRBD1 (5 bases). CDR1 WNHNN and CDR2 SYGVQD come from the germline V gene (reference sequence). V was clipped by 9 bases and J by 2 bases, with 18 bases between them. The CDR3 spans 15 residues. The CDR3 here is CASSQGTAHTDTQYF. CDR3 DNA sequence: TGCGCCAGTTCTCAGGGAACGGCACACACAGATACGCAGTATTTT.

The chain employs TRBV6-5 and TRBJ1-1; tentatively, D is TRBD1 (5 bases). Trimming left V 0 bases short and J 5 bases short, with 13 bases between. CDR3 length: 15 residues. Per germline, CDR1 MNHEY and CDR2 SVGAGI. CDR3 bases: TGTGCCAGCAGTTACTCAAAGGGGCGGTATACTGAAGCTTTCTTT. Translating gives CASSYSKGRYTEAFF.

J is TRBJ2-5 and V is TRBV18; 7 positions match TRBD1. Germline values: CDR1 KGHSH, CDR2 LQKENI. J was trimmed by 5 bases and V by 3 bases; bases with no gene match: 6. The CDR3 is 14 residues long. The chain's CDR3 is CASSPNRGVETQYF. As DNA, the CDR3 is TGTGCCAGCTCACCCAACAGGGGTGTGGAGACCCAGTACTTC. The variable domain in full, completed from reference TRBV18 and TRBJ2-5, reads NAGVMQNPRHLVRRRGQEARLRCSPMKGHSHVYWYRQLPEEGLKFMVYLQKENIIDESGMPKERFSAEFPKEGPSILRIQQVVRGDSAAYFCASSPNRGVETQYFGPGTRLLVL.

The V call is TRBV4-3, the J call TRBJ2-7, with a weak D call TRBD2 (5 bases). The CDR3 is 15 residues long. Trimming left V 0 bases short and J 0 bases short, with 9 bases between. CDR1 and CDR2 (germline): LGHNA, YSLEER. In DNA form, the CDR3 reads TGCGCCAGCAGCCAAGAACCGGGGAGCTCCTACGAGCAGTACTTC. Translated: CASSQEPGSSYEQYF.

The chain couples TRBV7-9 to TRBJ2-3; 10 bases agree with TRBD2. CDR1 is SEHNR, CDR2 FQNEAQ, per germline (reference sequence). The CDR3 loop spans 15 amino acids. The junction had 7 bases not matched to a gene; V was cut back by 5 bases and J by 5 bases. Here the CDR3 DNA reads TGTGCCAGCAGCGTTGGACTAGCGGTAGGAGATACGCAGTATTTT. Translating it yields CASSVGLAVGDTQYF.

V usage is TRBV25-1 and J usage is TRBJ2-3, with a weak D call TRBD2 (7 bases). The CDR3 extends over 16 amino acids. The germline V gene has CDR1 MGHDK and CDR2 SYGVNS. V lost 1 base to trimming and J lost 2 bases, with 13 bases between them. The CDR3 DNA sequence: TGTGCCAGCAGTGAATTGGCGGGGGCCCTCACAGATACGCAGTATTTT. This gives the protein CASSELAGALTDTQYF.

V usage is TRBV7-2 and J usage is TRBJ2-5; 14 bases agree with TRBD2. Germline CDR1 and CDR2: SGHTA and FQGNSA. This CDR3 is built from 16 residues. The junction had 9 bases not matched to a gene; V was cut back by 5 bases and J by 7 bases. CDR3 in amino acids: CASSRPGLAGVGTQYF. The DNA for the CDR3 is TGTGCCAGCAGCCGACCGGGACTAGCGGGGGTAGGGACCCAGTACTTC.

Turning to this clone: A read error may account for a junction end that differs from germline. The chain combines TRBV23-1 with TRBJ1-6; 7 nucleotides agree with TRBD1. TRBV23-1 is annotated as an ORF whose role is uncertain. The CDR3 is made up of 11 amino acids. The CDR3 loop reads CASSPRQGPVF. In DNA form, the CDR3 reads TGCGCCAGCAGTCCCCGACAGGGCCCCGTCTTT.

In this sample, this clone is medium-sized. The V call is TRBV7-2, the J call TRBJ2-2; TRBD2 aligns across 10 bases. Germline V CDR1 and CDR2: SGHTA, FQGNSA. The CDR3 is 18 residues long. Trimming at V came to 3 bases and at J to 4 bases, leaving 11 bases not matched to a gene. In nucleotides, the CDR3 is TGTGCCAGCAGCTTCTTGGGCCGGACTAGCGGTGCCACCGGGGAGCTGTTTTTT. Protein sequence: CASSFLGRTSGATGELFF.

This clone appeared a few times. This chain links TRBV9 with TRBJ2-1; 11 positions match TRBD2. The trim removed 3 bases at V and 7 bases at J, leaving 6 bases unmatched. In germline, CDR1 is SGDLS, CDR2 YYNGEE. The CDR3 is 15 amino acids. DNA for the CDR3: TGTGCCAGCAGCGGCCTAGCGGGGGGCTTAAATGAGCAGTTCTTC. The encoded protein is CASSGLAGGLNEQFF.